These 7 T cell receptor beta chains were all obtained from the same sample, sequenced in a study of CD8 T cells in Susac syndrome. A quantity of roughly 0.5 to 1 ug RNA underwent reverse transcription using random hexamers. TCRdb re-analysed the immunoSEQ multiplex PCR reads in MiXCR, keeping a single row per CDR3 protein. The data show about 2,300 distinct CDR3 sequences, 60% to 80% seen once. The markers CD27 and CD45RA, used in staining, defined memory subsets for TEMRA sorting. Specimen: CD8+ TEMRA cells from PBMCs. Indicated subset: FACS-sorted terminally differentiated effector memory CD8+ T cells re-expressing CD45RA (CD8+ TEMRA). All receptors derive from a human donor with Susac syndrome.

J is TRBJ2-5 and V is TRBV12-3 or TRBV12-4; D uncertain. Trimming shortened V by 4 bases and J by 2 bases, and 17 bases separated the two germline ends. This CDR3 is built from 16 residues. CDR3 sequence (DNA): TGTGCCAGCAGTTCAAGACGGGCCGGCAAACAAGAGACCCAGTACTTC. This sequence encodes CASSSRRAGKQETQYF.

There are a few counts of this clonotype. The chain couples TRBV11-3 to TRBJ2-7; a possible D gene is TRBD2 (6 bases). Germline assignment: CDR1 SGHNT and CDR2 YENEEA. The CDR3 is 13 amino acids. Between the trimmed V and J ends, which lost 5 bases and 2 bases, there was a span of 10 bases. CDR3 nucleotides: TGTGCCAGCAGCACAACGGGGGCCTACGAGCAGTACTTC. It encodes CASSTTGAYEQYF.

The table lists this clonotype with a count of one. V is TRBV27 and J is TRBJ1-2; unclear D gene. In germline, CDR1 is MNHEY, CDR2 SMNVEV (reference sequence). There are 14 residues in the CDR3. V was shortened by 1 base and J by 8 bases, with 14 bases between the two germline ends. The CDR3 region has the DNA TGTGCCAGCAGTTTATATATCCGTGGAGGGGGCTACACCTTC. Its protein product is CASSLYIRGGGYTF.

The J gene is TRBJ1-4, the V gene TRBV9; TRBD1 aligns across 7 bases. CDR3 length equals 16 residues. Looked up from germline, CDR1 is SGDLS and CDR2 is YYNGEE. With 0 bases clipped from V and 3 bases from J, the junction kept 5 bases outside the gene matches. The CDR3 spells CASSVEGGAPNEKLFF. The DNA for the CDR3 is TGTGCCAGCAGCGTAGAAGGGGGCGCCCCTAATGAAAAACTGTTTTTT.

This clonotype occurred a few times. At one of its ends the junction is not consistent with the germline gene, which may arise from a read error. This chain links TRBV13 with TRBJ2-7; either TRBD1 or TRBD2 may supply D (6 bases each). There are 16 residues in the CDR3. From germline, CDR1 is PRHDT and CDR2 FYEKMQ (reference sequence). CDR3 coding DNA: TGTGCCCGCAGCGGTGGGGGGCGCAGGGAGCGGTACGAGCAGTACTTC. Amino acid sequence: CARSGGGRRERYEQYF.

This clonotype has more than one count but fewer than ten. This sequence joins TRBV27 and TRBJ2-4, with no clear D. The germline V gene encodes CDR1 MNHEY and CDR2 SMNVEV (reference sequence). The CDR3 is 17 residues long. The V gene lost 2 bases and the J gene lost 1 base, with 15 bases spanning the gap. The chain's CDR3 is CASSLGPPFLAKNIQYF. Written as DNA, the CDR3 is TGTGCCAGCAGTTTAGGCCCCCCATTCCTTGCCAAAAACATTCAGTACTTC.

This rearrangement joins TRBV5-1 to TRBJ2-7; 9 nucleotides align to TRBD1. V lost 0 bases and J lost 7; bases outside the gene matches: 14. The germline CDR1 and CDR2 sequences are SGHRS and YFSETQ. The CDR3 is made up of 17 amino acids. The CDR3: CASSLGSSGTGIPEQYF. The DNA for the CDR3 is TGCGCCAGCAGCTTGGGCTCCTCCGGGACAGGGATCCCTGAGCAGTACTTC.